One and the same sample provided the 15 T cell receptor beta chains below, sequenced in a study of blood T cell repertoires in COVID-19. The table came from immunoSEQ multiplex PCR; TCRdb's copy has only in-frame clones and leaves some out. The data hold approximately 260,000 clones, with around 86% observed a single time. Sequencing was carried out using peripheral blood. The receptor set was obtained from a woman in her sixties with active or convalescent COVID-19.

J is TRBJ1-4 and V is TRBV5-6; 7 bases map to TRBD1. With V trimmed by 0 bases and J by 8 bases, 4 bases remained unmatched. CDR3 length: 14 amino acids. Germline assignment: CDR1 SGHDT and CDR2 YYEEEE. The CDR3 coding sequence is TGTGCCAGCAGCTTGGGAGGGACAGTGGAAAAACTGTTTTTT. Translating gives CASSLGGTVEKLFF. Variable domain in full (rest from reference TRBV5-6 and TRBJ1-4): DAGVTQSPTHLIKTRGQQVTLRCSPKSGHDTVSWYQQALGQGPQFIFQYYEEEERQRGNFPDRFSGHQFPNYSSELNVNALLLGDSALYLCASSLGGTVEKLFFGSGTQLSVL.

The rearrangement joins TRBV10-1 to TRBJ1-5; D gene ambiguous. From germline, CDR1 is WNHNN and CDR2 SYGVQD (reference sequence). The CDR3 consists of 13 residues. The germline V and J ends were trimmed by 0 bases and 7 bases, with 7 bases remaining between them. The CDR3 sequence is CASSESSSQPQHF. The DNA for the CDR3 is TGCGCCAGCAGTGAGTCGAGTTCCCAGCCCCAGCATTTT.

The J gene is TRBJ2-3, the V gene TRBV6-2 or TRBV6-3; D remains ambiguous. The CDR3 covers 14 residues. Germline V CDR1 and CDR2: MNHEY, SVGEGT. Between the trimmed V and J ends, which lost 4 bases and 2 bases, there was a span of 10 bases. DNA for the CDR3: TGTGCCAGCAGTTCCCAGGTCCACACAGATACGCAGTATTTT. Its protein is CASSSQVHTDTQYF.

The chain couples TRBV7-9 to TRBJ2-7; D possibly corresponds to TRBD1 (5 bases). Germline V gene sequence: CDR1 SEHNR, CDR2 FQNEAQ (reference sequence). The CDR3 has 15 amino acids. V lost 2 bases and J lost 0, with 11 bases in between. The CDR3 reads CASSLRGWSSYEQYF. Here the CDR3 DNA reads TGTGCCAGCAGCTTAAGGGGTTGGAGCTCCTACGAGCAGTACTTC.

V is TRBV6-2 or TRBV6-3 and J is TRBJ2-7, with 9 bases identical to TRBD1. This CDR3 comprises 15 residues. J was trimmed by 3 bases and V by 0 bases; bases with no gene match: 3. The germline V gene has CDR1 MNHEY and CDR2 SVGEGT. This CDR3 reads CASSYSGTGLYEQYF. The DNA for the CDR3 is TGTGCCAGCAGTTACTCCGGGACAGGGCTCTACGAGCAGTACTTC.

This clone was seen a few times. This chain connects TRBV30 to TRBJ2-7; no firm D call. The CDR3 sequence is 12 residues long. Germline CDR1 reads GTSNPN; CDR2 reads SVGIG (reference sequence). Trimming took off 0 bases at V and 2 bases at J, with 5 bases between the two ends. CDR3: CAWSVVAYEQYF. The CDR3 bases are TGTGCCTGGAGTGTCGTCGCCTACGAGCAGTACTTC.

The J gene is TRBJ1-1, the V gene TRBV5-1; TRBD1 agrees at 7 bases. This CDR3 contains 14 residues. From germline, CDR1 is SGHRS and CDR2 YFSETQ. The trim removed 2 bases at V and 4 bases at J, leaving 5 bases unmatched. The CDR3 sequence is CASSLQDRSTEAFF. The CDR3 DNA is TGCGCCAGCAGCTTACAGGACAGGAGCACTGAAGCTTTCTTT.

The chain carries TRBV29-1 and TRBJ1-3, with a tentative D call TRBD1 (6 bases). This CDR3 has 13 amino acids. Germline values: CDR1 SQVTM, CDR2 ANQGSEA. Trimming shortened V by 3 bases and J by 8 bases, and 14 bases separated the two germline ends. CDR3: CSVDVGGGHTIYF. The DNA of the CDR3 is TGCAGCGTTGATGTAGGGGGGGGGCACACCATATATTTT.

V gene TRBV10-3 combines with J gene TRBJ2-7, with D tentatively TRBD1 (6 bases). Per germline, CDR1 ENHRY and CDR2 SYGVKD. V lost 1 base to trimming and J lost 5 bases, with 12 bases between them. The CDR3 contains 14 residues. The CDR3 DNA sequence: TGTGCCATCAGTGAGTTGGCAGGGGTCCACGAGCAGTACTTC. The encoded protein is CAISELAGVHEQYF.

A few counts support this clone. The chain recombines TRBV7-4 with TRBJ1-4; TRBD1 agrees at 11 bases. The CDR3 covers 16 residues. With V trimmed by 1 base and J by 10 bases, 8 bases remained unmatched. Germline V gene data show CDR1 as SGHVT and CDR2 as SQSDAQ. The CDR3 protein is CASSLGTGGAYGKLFF. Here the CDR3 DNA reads TGTGCCAGCAGCTTAGGGACAGGGGGCGCGTATGGAAAACTGTTTTTT.

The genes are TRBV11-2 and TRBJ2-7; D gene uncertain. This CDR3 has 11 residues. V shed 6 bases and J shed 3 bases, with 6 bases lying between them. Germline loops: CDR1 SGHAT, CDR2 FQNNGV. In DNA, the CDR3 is TGTGCCAGCAGTCTCCTCTACGAGCAGTACTTC. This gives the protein CASSLLYEQYF.

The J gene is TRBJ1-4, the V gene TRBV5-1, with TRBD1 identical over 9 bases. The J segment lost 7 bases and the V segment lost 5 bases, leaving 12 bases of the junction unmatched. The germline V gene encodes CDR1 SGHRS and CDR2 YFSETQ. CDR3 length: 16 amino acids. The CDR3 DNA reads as TGCGCCAGCAGAGGACAGGGGCCCTTCGGGAGTGAAAAACTGTTTTTT. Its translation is CASRGQGPFGSEKLFF.

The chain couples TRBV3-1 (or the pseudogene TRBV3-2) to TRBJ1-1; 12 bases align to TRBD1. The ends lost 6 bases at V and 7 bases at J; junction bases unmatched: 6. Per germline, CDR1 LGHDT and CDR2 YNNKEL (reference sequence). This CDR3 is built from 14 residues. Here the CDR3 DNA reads TGTGCCAGCAGTCAGGGACAGGGGGCTGTTGAAGCTTTCTTT. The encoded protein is CASSQGQGAVEAFF.

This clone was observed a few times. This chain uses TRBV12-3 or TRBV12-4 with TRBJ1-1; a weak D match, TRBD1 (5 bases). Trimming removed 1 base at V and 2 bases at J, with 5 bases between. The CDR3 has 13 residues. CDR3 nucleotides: TGTGCCAGCAGTTTAGGGGGCAACACTGAAGCTTTCTTT. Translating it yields CASSLGGNTEAFF.

CDR3 in amino acids: CASTGLAGGDNEQFF. CDR3 DNA sequence: TGTGCCAGCACCGGACTAGCGGGGGGCGACAATGAGCAGTTCTTC. The chain has TRBV25-1 and TRBJ2-1; 14 nucleotides line up with TRBD2. This CDR3 has 15 amino acids. Germline-derived CDR1 and CDR2 are MGHDK and SYGVNS. J lost 5 bases, V lost 7 bases, and 4 bases had no gene match.